Listed below are T cell receptor beta chains from one sample, sequenced in a study of blood T cell repertoires in COVID-19. Some clones are missing from TCRdb's copy, which holds only in-frame ones; the method was immunoSEQ multiplex PCR. The sample yields approximately 330,000 clones, 87% seen once. Material: peripheral blood. The receptors stem from a man aged 30 to 45 with COVID-19, enrolled during active disease. Each CDR3 is given with its conserved first and last residue. Each record gives: clone size, D gene, CDR3 length, V gene, J gene, CDR3 DNA, CDR3 protein. The D gene is left open where the match is weak. Where a row states a size, it is once, few, many or the class of an expanded clone; other rows omit it.

.,.,16,TRBV7-8,TRBJ2-7,TGTGCCAGCAGCCCCGCTGGGGGCAGGTCCCTGTTAGAGCAGTACTTC,CASSPAGGRSLLEQYF
.,.,19,TRBV18,TRBJ1-3,TGTGCCAGCTCACCCTTTCGATCCTCTCGGGGTAGCTCTGGAAACACCATATATTTT,CASSPFRSSRGSSGNTIYF
once,.,18,TRBV4-1,TRBJ2-3,TGCGCCAGCAGCCACAGAATCCTCGGGGTAGGGAGCACAGATACGCAGTATTTT,CASSHRILGVGSTDTQYF
.,TRBD1,15,TRBV6-5,TRBJ1-5,TGTGCCAGCAGGGCGACAGGGGGCAGTGGACAGCCCCAGCATTTT,CASRATGGSGQPQHF
.,.,13,TRBV10-3,TRBJ2-4,TGTGCCATCAGTGAGTCACCACAGGGCGAGGCGTACTTC,CAISESPQGEAYF
.,.,14,TRBV4-2,TRBJ1-3,TGTGCCAGCAGCCAGGGGGGACGGGGAAACACCATATATTTT,CASSQGGRGNTIYF
.,.,18,TRBV15,TRBJ2-3,TGTGCCACCAGCGGAGCCGGCCCCCAGAACAGAGTCACAGATACGCAGTATTTT,CATSGAGPQNRVTDTQYF
.,.,12,TRBV7-8,TRBJ1-5,TGTGCCAGCAGCGCTACCAATCAGCCCCAGCATTTT,CASSATNQPQHF
.,TRBD2,18,TRBV7-2,TRBJ2-5,TGTGCCAGCAGCGCCGGGAACATGGGCGGGGGGGCCAGAGAGACCCAGTACTTC,CASSAGNMGGGARETQYF
.,TRBD1,13,TRBV29-1,TRBJ1-1,TGCAGCGTCAAACAGGGGGCTGGCACTGAAGCTTTCTTT,CSVKQGAGTEAFF
.,.,15,TRBV25-1,TRBJ1-2,TGTGCCAGCAGTCCCATACGGGGGGCCGCCTATGGCTACACCTTC,CASSPIRGAAYGYTF
.,TRBD2,15,TRBV11-2,TRBJ2-3,TGTGCCAGCAGCCCGGGAGGGGGAATTCGTGGTACGCAGTATTTT,CASSPGGGIRGTQYF
.,TRBD1,15,TRBV13,TRBJ2-7,TGTGCCAGCAGCCTCAAACGACAGGGGGAGCACGAGCAGTACTTC,CASSLKRQGEHEQYF
.,TRBD1,15,TRBV5-1,TRBJ2-2,TGCGCCAGCAGCCAGGACAGGCCAAACACCGGGGAGCTGTTTTTT,CASSQDRPNTGELFF
.,.,15,TRBV4-2,TRBJ1-2,TGTGCCAGCAGCCAAGTCTCGGCGGTACTCTATGGCTACACCTTC,CASSQVSAVLYGYTF
.,.,11,TRBV20-1,TRBJ2-5,TGCAGTGCAACCGGGAAAGAGACCCAGTACTTC,CSATGKETQYF
.,TRBD1,15,TRBV7-8,TRBJ1-1,TGTGCCAGCAGTCTTCGGACAGGGCGGAACACTGAAGCTTTCTTT,CASSLRTGRNTEAFF
.,.,13,TRBV14,TRBJ1-6,TGTGCCAGCAGCCAAGATTTAAGGAGGGCCCTCCACTTT,CASSQDLRRALHF
.,TRBD2,13,TRBV19,TRBJ2-7,TGTGCCACCAGACTAGCGGGAACCTACGAGCAGTACTTC,CATRLAGTYEQYF
.,.,14,TRBV6-5,TRBJ1-4,TGTGCCAGCACCGAAGGGGGGGCCAATGAAAAACTGTTTTTT,CASTEGGANEKLFF
once,.,13,TRBV30,TRBJ2-1,TGTGCCTGGGGCAGAATACAGGGCAATGAGCAGTTCTTC,CAWGRIQGNEQFF
.,.,20,TRBV5-1,TRBJ1-6,TGCGCCAGCAGCTTGGCCGCAAATACAGGCCGGAGCTCCTATAATTCACCCCTCCACTTT,CASSLAANTGRSSYNSPLHF
.,.,12,TRBV5-6,TRBJ2-7,TGTGCCAGCAGCTTTAGATTCAACGAGCAGTACTTC,CASSFRFNEQYF
.,.,12,TRBV15,TRBJ2-5,TGTGCCACCAGCAGAGACGCGGAGACCCAGTACTTC,CATSRDAETQYF
.,TRBD1,15,TRBV7-9,TRBJ2-7,TGTGCCAGCAGCCGCCGGGACAGGGGAGCCTACGAGCAGTACTTC,CASSRRDRGAYEQYF
.,TRBD1,14,TRBV7-9,TRBJ1-2,TGTGCAGCCCCAGACAGGGTGGGCAACTATGGCTACACCTTC,CAAPDRVGNYGYTF
.,TRBD2,16,TRBV6-6,TRBJ2-2,TGTGCCAGCAGTCTAGGCGGGAGGAGGGGGGCCGGGGAGCTGTTTTTT,CASSLGGRRGAGELFF
.,.,11,TRBV27,TRBJ1-1,TGTGCCGTTAAGGGGGGGGGTGAAGCTTTCTTT,CAVKGGGEAFF
.,TRBD1,14,TRBV6-6,TRBJ2-7,TGTGCCAGCAGCCCGGGACAGACAATCTACGAGCAGTACTTC,CASSPGQTIYEQYF
.,TRBD1,15,TRBV4-1,TRBJ1-2,TGCGCCAGCAGCCGGAGAACAGGGGGCCTCTATGGCTACACCTTC,CASSRRTGGLYGYTF
.,.,14,TRBV7-9,TRBJ1-6,TGTGCCAGCAGCTTGGGGCAGGGCAGATCACCCCTCCACTTT,CASSLGQGRSPLHF
.,.,14,TRBV21-1,TRBJ1-2,TGTGCCAGCAGCAAAGATGCGGGGGGCGGTGGCTACACCTTC,CASSKDAGGGGYTF